This T cell receptor beta chain emerged from a study of shared T cell receptors in the human thymus. Method: immunoSEQ multiplex PCR; TCRdb's copy keeps in-frame clones and lacks some. The profile shows around 730,000 clones, 80% to 90% of them singletons. CDR3 length: 14 amino acids. Looked up from germline, CDR1 is KGHSH and CDR2 is LQKENI. V lost 6 bases and J lost 7, with 13 bases in between. These data were also reused for a study on human thymus T cells. That work contributes: The sample donors, healthy Finnish infants, were having corrective surgery for congenital heart defects.

The chain has TRBV18 and TRBJ1-6, with D perhaps matching TRBD1 (5 bases). Sequencing was done on a sample of thymocytes. This TCR came from a girl under three years old with a congenital heart defect. The CDR3 spells CASSSGVRNSPLHF. The CDR3 bases are TGTGCCAGCTCCTCGGGGGTACGAAATTCACCCCTCCACTTT. The full variable domain, its missing parts supplied by reference TRBV18 and TRBJ1-6, is NAGVMQNPRHLVRRRGQEARLRCSPMKGHSHVYWYRQLPEEGLKFMVYLQKENIIDESGMPKERFSAEFPKEGPSILRIQQVVRGDSAAYFCASSSGVRNSPLHFGNGTRLTVT.